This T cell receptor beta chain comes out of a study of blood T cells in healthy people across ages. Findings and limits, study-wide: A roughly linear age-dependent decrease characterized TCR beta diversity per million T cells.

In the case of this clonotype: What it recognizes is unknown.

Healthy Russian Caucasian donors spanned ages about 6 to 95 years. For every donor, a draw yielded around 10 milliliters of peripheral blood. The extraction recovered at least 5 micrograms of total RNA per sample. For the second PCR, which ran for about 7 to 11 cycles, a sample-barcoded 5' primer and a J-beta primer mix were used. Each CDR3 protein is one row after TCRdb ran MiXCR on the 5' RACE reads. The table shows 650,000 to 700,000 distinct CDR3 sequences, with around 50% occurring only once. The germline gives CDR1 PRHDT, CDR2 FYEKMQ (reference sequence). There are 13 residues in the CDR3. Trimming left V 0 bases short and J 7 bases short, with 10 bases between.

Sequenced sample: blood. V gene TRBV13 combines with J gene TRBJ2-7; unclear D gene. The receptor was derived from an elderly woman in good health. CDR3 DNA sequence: TGTGCCAGCAGCTTAGGGGTCCTTAGGGAGCAGTACTTC. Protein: CASSLGVLREQYF.